Listed here are 12 T cell receptor beta chains from one sample, sequenced in a study of early T cells in non-severe SARS-CoV-2 infection. Each CDR3 protein is one row after TCRdb ran MiXCR on the 5' RACE reads. The sample comprises 65,000 to 75,000 distinct CDR3 sequences, around a tenth of which are singletons, and 3.5% to 4% rests with the top ten. The sample taken for sequencing was whole blood. These receptors originate from an adult who was a healthcare worker with PCR-confirmed SARS-CoV-2 infection or an uninfected control (not recorded which).

This clonotype has just a few counts. This chain joins TRBV12-3 or TRBV12-4 and TRBJ2-3; the D is unclear. Trimming left V 6 bases short and J 1 base short, with 5 bases between. There are 12 residues in the CDR3. The CDR3 loop reads CASSLRTDTQYF. The CDR3 region has the DNA TGTGCCAGCAGCCTCCGCACAGATACGCAGTATTTT.

The chain recombines TRBV11-2 with TRBJ2-7; 9 nucleotides agree with TRBD2. The CDR3 sequence is 14 residues long. The germline V gene encodes CDR1 SGHAT and CDR2 FQNNGV. V trimming: 4 bases; J trimming: 6 bases; junction bases outside the gene matches: 7. CDR3 bases: TGTGCCAGCAGCTCCTTAGCGGGAGCGGGCGAGCAGTACTTC. It specifies CASSSLAGAGEQYF.

This clonotype has only a few counts. V and J are TRBV12-3 or TRBV12-4 and TRBJ2-7, with D possibly TRBD2 on 6 matching bases. This CDR3 is built from 14 residues. Trimming stripped 3 bases from V and 3 bases from J, with 12 bases between. The CDR3 loop is CASSFPGLGYEQYF. Here the CDR3 DNA reads TGTGCCAGCAGTTTTCCGGGACTCGGCTACGAGCAGTACTTC.

This clonotype was detected ten times or more. J is TRBJ2-3 and V is TRBV29-1; 13 bases map to TRBD2. The junction had 11 bases not matched to a gene; V was cut back by 7 bases and J by 4 bases. Germline V gene lookup returns CDR1 SQVTM and CDR2 ANQGSEA. CDR3 size: 16 residues. CDR3 sequence (DNA): TGCAGCGGGGACGGACTAGCGGGAGCTAGCGCAGATACGCAGTATTTT. Its translation is CSGDGLAGASADTQYF.

This clonotype was seen more than once but under ten times. This chain joins TRBV7-8 and TRBJ2-3; the match to TRBD2 covers 9 bases. CDR3 length: 16 amino acids. After removal of 6 bases from V and 6 bases from J, the junction contained 13 bases not matched to a gene. Germline V CDR1 and CDR2: SGHVS, FQNEAQ. The CDR3 here is CASRQPGLADGDTQYF. For the CDR3, the DNA is TGTGCCAGCAGACAACCGGGACTAGCTGATGGGGATACGCAGTATTTT.

This rearrangement joins TRBV11-2 to TRBJ2-1, with D possibly TRBD2 on 6 matching bases. Trimming left V 2 bases short and J 0 bases short, with 11 bases between. Germline loops: CDR1 SGHAT, CDR2 FQNNGV. The CDR3 length is 16 residues. The CDR3 DNA sequence: TGTGCCAGCAGCTTATCTCTAGCGAGCTCCTACAATGAGCAGTTCTTC. It yields the protein CASSLSLASSYNEQFF.

The sample holds a few counts of this clonotype. The rearrangement uses TRBV20-1 and TRBJ2-5; D uncertain. CDR1 and CDR2 (germline): DFQATT, SNEGSKA (reference sequence). The germline V and J ends were trimmed by 6 bases and 0 bases, with 8 bases remaining between them. The CDR3 has 12 residues. The CDR3 loop reads CSAARHQETQYF. Written as DNA, the CDR3 is TGCAGTGCAGCGAGACACCAAGAGACCCAGTACTTC.

The chain employs TRBV5-1 and TRBJ2-7, with 12 positions matching TRBD2. Germline lookup yields CDR1 SGHRS and CDR2 YFSETQ. Trimming at V came to 4 bases and at J to 6 bases, leaving 5 bases not matched to a gene. The CDR3 covers 14 residues. CDR3 nucleotide sequence: TGCGCCAGCAGCCGGACTAGCGGGGTCGGCGAGCAGTACTTC. Translating it yields CASSRTSGVGEQYF. The whole variable domain, filled in from reference TRBV5-1 and TRBJ2-7, reads KAGVTQTPRYLIKTRGQQVTLSCSPISGHRSVSWYQQTPGQGLQFLFEYFSETQRNKGNFPGRFSGRQFSNSRSEMNVSTLELGDSALYLCASSRTSGVGEQYFGPGTRLTVT.

The rearrangement uses TRBV10-3 and TRBJ2-2; weak D call: TRBD1 (6 bases). The CDR3 is 12 residues long. Trimming removed 8 bases at V and 4 bases at J, with 8 bases between. Germline CDR1 ENHRY, CDR2 SYGVKD. CDR3 in amino acids: CAIEGGTGELFF. CDR3 nucleotide sequence: TGTGCCATCGAAGGGGGCACCGGGGAGCTGTTTTTT.

The table lists this clonotype with many counts. The rearrangement joins TRBV20-1 to TRBJ2-1; D is ambiguous. Germline loops: CDR1 DFQATT, CDR2 SNEGSKA (reference sequence). This CDR3 region has 15 residues. Trimming removed 7 bases at V and 0 bases at J, with 16 bases between. CDR3 sequence (DNA): TGCAGTGTTAGCCACAGCTATAGCTCCTACAATGAGCAGTTCTTC. This sequence encodes CSVSHSYSSYNEQFF.

This clonotype was recorded many times. This chain connects TRBV9 to TRBJ2-7; possible D gene TRBD2, 6 bases. The CDR3 has 14 amino acids. The V end was cut by 2 bases, the J end by 0 bases, with 9 bases between. Germline CDR1 is SGDLS and CDR2 is YYNGEE. The CDR3 loop reads CASSVRDFSYEQYF. In DNA form, the CDR3 reads TGTGCCAGCAGCGTCCGGGACTTCTCCTACGAGCAGTACTTC.

This clonotype was observed at least ten times. J is TRBJ1-2 and V is TRBV29-1, with D possibly being TRBD1 (6 bases). Per the germline V gene, CDR1 is SQVTM and CDR2 is ANQGSEA. Trimming removed 6 bases from V and 4 bases from J, with 9 bases in between. The CDR3 is made up of 11 amino acids. Written as DNA, the CDR3 is TGCAGCGTGGCCAGGGGCTATGGCTACACCTTC. Residues: CSVARGYGYTF.